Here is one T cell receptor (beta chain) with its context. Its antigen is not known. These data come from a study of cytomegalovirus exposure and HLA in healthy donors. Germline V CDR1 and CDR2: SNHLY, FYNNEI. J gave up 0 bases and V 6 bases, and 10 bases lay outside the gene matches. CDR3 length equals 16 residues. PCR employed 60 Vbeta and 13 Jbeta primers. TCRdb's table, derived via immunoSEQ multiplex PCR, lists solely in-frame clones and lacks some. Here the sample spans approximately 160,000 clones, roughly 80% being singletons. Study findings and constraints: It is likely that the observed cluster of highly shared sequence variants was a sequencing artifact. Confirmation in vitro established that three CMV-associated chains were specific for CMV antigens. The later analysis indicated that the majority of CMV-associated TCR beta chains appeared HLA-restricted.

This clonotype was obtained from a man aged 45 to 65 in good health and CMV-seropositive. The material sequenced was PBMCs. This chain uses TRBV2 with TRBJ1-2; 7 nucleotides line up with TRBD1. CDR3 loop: CASSESRDSPNYGYTF. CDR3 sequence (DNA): TGTGCCAGCAGCGAAAGCCGGGACAGCCCTAACTATGGCTACACCTTC.